This paragraph covers one T cell receptor (beta chain) sequence. Its antigen is currently unknown. This sample is drawn from a study of CD8+CD57+ T cells in acquired aplastic anemia. General study points: A set of about 28 CD8+ CDR3 sequences was shared between patients and controls, and these sequences appeared highly expressed in patients. Simpson's diversity of CD8+ cells was not significantly different in patients compared with controls.

The TCR beta profiling, which covered VDJ combination and CDR3 sequence, was carried out using genomic DNA as the template. One entry per CDR3 protein, called by TCRdb with MiXCR from the reads. The sample holds about 190,000 distinct CDR3 sequences, about half seen once. The length of the CDR3 is 13 residues. Germline CDR1 reads SGDLS; CDR2 reads YYNGEE. V was trimmed by 4 bases and J by 7 bases, leaving 11 bases between them. The V call is TRBV9, the J call TRBJ2-2; tentative D call: TRBD2 (5 bases). The receptor's source is a human donor in good health, serving as a control. The sample comprised sorted CD4+, CD8+, or CD8+CD57+ T cells (not recorded which) from PBMCs. CDR3 region: CASSLGTSGELFF. DNA for the CDR3: TGTGCCAGCAGCTTAGGCACTAGCGGGGAGCTGTTTTTT.